This TCR beta chain was identified during a study of T-cell reconstitution after alpha-beta-depleted transplantation in children. Findings of the study overall: The authors attributed T-cell counts and diversity one year after transplant mostly to newly produced T cells. Where alpha-beta T cells came from about two months after transplant was reportedly several hundred expanded graft clones. Some patients' high day-60 TCRbeta diversity was traced to surviving recipient T cells and thymic progenitors.

This clonotype was counted at least ten times. The antigen remains unidentified. During its preparation, the TCRbeta library received unique molecular identifiers. TCRdb passed the PCR reads through MiXCR, listing each CDR3 protein once. The repertoire holds more than 25,000 distinct CDR3 sequences, with under 8% as singletons. The germline CDR1 and CDR2 sequences are SGHTA and FQGNSA. The V gene lost 0 bases and the J gene lost 2 bases, with 12 bases spanning the gap. The CDR3 totals 16 residues. V is TRBV7-2 and J is TRBJ2-3; D remains ambiguous. The TCR originated in a male patient younger than 18 who had a stem cell transplant for acute myeloid leukemia, so the T cells may come from the graft donor. The sample was PBMCs, mostly from graft donor cells, taken 180 days after TCRalphabeta/CD19-depleted stem cell transplant. The CDR3 coding sequence is TGTGCCAGCAGCTTAGCGTTGGGTCCCCACACAGATACGCAGTATTTT. Protein: CASSLALGPHTDTQYF.